The 8 T cell receptor beta chains below all came from one sample that was sequenced in a study of blood T cell repertoires in COVID-19. Generated by immunoSEQ multiplex PCR, the TCRdb table keeps only in-frame clones and is missing some. The sample has over 10,000 clones, 80% to 90% seen once. The sample taken for sequencing was peripheral blood. The receptors derive from a man aged 80 or over with acute or convalescent COVID-19.

This chain links TRBV6-5 with TRBJ1-3; 7 positions match TRBD1. Germline CDR1 reads MNHEY; CDR2 reads SVGAGI. V shed 5 bases and J 8 bases; nucleotides not matched to a gene: 6. The CDR3 runs 13 residues. For the CDR3, the DNA is TGTGCCAGCAGTCGAACAGGGGTGGACACCATATATTTT. Amino acid sequence: CASSRTGVDTIYF.

The chain uses TRBV6-1 and TRBJ1-4; a possible D gene is TRBD1 (5 bases). The V end was cut by 1 base, the J end by 8 bases, with 17 bases between. CDR3 size: 16 residues. Per germline, CDR1 MNHNS and CDR2 SASEGT. CDR3 sequence: CASSEGFVQGREKLFF. In DNA form, the CDR3 reads TGTGCCAGCAGTGAAGGTTTTGTTCAGGGTAGGGAAAAACTGTTTTTT.

The gene calls are TRBV19 and TRBJ2-7, with D hard to call. Germline CDR1 and CDR2: LNHDA and SQIVND (reference sequence). The CDR3 is 13 residues long. The V end lost 2 bases, the J end lost 7 bases, and 12 bases lay between the germline ends. Written as DNA, the CDR3 is TGTGCCAGTAGTATAACTGTTTCGAGTGAGCAGTACTTC. Its translation is CASSITVSSEQYF.

V usage is TRBV16 and J usage is TRBJ1-1; 7 positions match TRBD1. This CDR3 is 15 amino acids long. CDR1 KGHSY and CDR2 FQNENV come from the germline V gene. V shed 3 bases and J 4 bases; nucleotides not matched to a gene: 8. CDR3 nucleotide sequence: TGTGCCAGCAGCCATCAGAGGGGGCGTGGCACTGAAGCTTTCTTT. This translates into CASSHQRGRGTEAFF.

This chain joins TRBV9 and TRBJ2-3; TRBD1 matches at 7 bases. The CDR3 runs 16 residues. The germline gives CDR1 SGDLS, CDR2 YYNGEE. The junction had 9 bases not matched to a gene; V was cut back by 2 bases and J by 3 bases. CDR3 sequence reads: CASSVHRGILTDTQYF. The DNA for the CDR3 is TGTGCCAGCAGCGTCCACAGGGGAATTTTGACAGATACGCAGTATTTT.

This clone has a handful of counts. The chain employs TRBV5-6 and TRBJ2-7, with TRBD1 matching 8 bases. The CDR3 contains 16 residues. The germline CDR1 and CDR2 sequences are SGHDT and YYEEEE. J gave up 6 bases and V 1 base, and 12 bases lay outside the gene matches. The CDR3 reads CASSLTGGDFFTEQYF. In nucleotides, the CDR3 is TGTGCCAGCAGCTTGACAGGGGGTGATTTTTTCACCGAGCAGTACTTC.

The V call is TRBV5-6, the J call TRBJ1-1; D is unclear. This CDR3 comprises 16 residues. V was shortened by 0 bases and J by 2 bases, with 14 bases between the two germline ends. Germline CDR1 is SGHDT and CDR2 is YYEEEE. The CDR3 coding sequence is TGTGCCAGCAGCTTGGGGCACGTTCGGAGCAACACTGAAGCTTTCTTT. Its protein is CASSLGHVRSNTEAFF.

This chain connects TRBV6-6 to TRBJ2-7; maybe TRBD1 (6 bases). The ends were cut back, 7 bases at V and 2 bases at J, with 18 bases in the middle. This CDR3 contains 15 residues. Germline CDR1 is MNHNY and CDR2 is SVGAGI (reference sequence). The CDR3 region has the DNA TGTGCCAGCACCCTCACAGGGACCTTTCCCTACGAGCAGTACTTC. It specifies CASTLTGTFPYEQYF.